What follows are 19 T cell receptor beta chains derived from one specimen sequenced in a study of OX40 agonist ivuxolimab in advanced cancers. Some clones are missing from TCRdb's copy, which holds only in-frame ones; the method was immunoSEQ multiplex PCR. The table has approximately 90,000 clones, 89% seen once. Here the sequenced sample was CD4+ or CD8+ T cells sorted from blood, taken in a trial of the OX40 agonist ivuxolimab. These receptors came from an adult with an advanced solid tumor such as melanoma, head and neck, liver or kidney cancer.

J is TRBJ2-6 and V is TRBV5-4; 10 nucleotides match TRBD1. The CDR3 covers 16 residues. Germline loops: CDR1 SGHNT, CDR2 YYREEE (reference sequence). The trim removed 4 bases at V and 4 bases at J, leaving 5 bases unmatched. For the CDR3, the DNA is TGTGCCAGCAGCACCGACAGGGGGCGAGGGGCCAACGTCCTGACTTTC. Translated: CASSTDRGRGANVLTF.

The V call is TRBV15, the J call TRBJ1-5, with a tentative D call TRBD1 (5 bases). Trimming cost V 0 bases and J 1 base, with 10 bases left between them. Germline V gene sequence: CDR1 LNHNV, CDR2 YYDKDF (reference sequence). The CDR3 totals 16 residues. This CDR3 reads CATSRDLDSSNQPQHF. The CDR3 coding sequence is TGTGCCACCAGCAGAGATCTTGACAGCAGCAATCAGCCCCAGCATTTT.

J is TRBJ2-1 and V is TRBV7-9; D may be TRBD1 or TRBD2 (5 bases each). Germline CDR1 is SEHNR and CDR2 is FQNEAQ (reference sequence). The CDR3 length is 14 residues. Trimming left V 3 bases short and J 7 bases short, with 13 bases between. Here the CDR3 reads CASSLSGRRNEQFF. Here the CDR3 DNA reads TGTGCCAGCAGCTTGTCAGGGAGAAGGAATGAGCAGTTCTTC.

This chain links TRBV18 with TRBJ2-5; no definite D call. CDR3 length: 16 residues. Trimming took off 3 bases at V and 2 bases at J, with 16 bases between the two ends. Germline-derived CDR1 and CDR2 are KGHSH and LQKENI. CDR3 sequence: CASSPRRNPPQETQYF. The CDR3 bases are TGTGCCAGCTCACCCCGGAGAAATCCACCACAAGAGACCCAGTACTTC.

The chain joins TRBV5-1 to TRBJ1-4; D gene ambiguous. Trimming left V 7 bases short and J 4 bases short, with 14 bases between. The CDR3 totals 14 residues. In germline, CDR1 is SGHRS, CDR2 YFSETQ. This CDR3 reads CASRKADNNEKLFF. The CDR3 DNA follows: TGCGCCAGCCGGAAGGCAGACAATAATGAAAAACTGTTTTTT.

The CDR3 region is CAWSGESVSGANVLTF. CDR3 DNA sequence: TGTGCCTGGAGTGGTGAGTCCGTCTCTGGGGCCAACGTCCTGACTTTC. The rearrangement uses TRBV30 and TRBJ2-6; D gene unclear. V was trimmed by 1 base and J by 0 bases, leaving 10 bases between them. This CDR3 region has 16 residues. The germline V gene has CDR1 GTSNPN and CDR2 SVGIG (reference sequence).

The CDR3, as DNA: TGTGCCACCAGCGGGCCGGCGGTGGCTAGCGGGAGATCTAGGTACGAGCAGTACTTC. Translation gives CATSGPAVASGRSRYEQYF. The rearrangement uses TRBV15 and TRBJ2-7, with 10 bases fitting TRBD2. CDR1 LNHNV and CDR2 YYDKDF come from the germline V gene (reference sequence). The CDR3 runs to 19 residues. The V gene end was trimmed by 5 bases and the J gene end by 4 bases; junction bases not matched to a gene: 20.

The chain carries TRBV9 and TRBJ1-2; the D is unclear. Trimming stripped 1 base from V and 8 bases from J, with 9 bases between. Germline assignment: CDR1 SGDLS and CDR2 YYNGEE. This CDR3 is built from 12 residues. The CDR3 sequence: CASSVTSGGYTF. The DNA for the CDR3 is TGTGCCAGCAGCGTAACAAGTGGCGGCTACACCTTC.

CDR3 nucleotides: TGCGCCAGCGGGACTCTGTTAGCAGATACGCAGTATTTT. It encodes CASGTLLADTQYF. The V call is TRBV5-1, the J call TRBJ2-3, with D maybe TRBD2 (6 bases). Germline V CDR1 and CDR2: SGHRS, YFSETQ. This CDR3 is 13 amino acids long. V gave up 7 bases and J gave up 4 bases, with 13 bases separating them. The full variable domain, in which reference TRBV5-1 and TRBJ2-3 provide the parts outside the CDR3, is KAGVTQTPRYLIKTRGQQVTLSCSPISGHRSVSWYQQTPGQGLQFLFEYFSETQRNKGNFPGRFSGRQFSNSRSEMNVSTLELGDSALYLCASGTLLADTQYFGPGTRLTVL.

The CDR3 reads CASSTGTGGREQFF. The CDR3 DNA sequence: TGTGCCAGCAGCACCGGGACAGGGGGCCGTGAGCAGTTCTTC. J is TRBJ2-1 and V is TRBV11-3; 12 positions match TRBD1. CDR1 is SGHNT, CDR2 YENEEA, per germline. The V segment lost 5 bases and the J segment 9 bases; nucleotides outside the gene matches: 5. The CDR3 contains 14 residues.

The chain links TRBV9 to TRBJ2-5; TRBD2 agrees at 8 bases. The CDR3 covers 16 residues. Germline CDR1 SGDLS, CDR2 YYNGEE. With 0 bases clipped from V and 1 base from J, the junction kept 5 bases outside the gene matches. The CDR3 reads CASSVAGGNTQETQYF. The CDR3 DNA sequence: TGTGCCAGCAGCGTAGCGGGAGGGAATACCCAAGAGACCCAGTACTTC.

The chain links TRBV28 to TRBJ1-5; D unresolved. Trimming took 5 bases from V and 4 from J, leaving 12 bases between them. Germline lookup yields CDR1 MDHEN and CDR2 SYDVKM. There are 14 residues in the CDR3. This CDR3 reads CASSLKVDNQPQHF. The CDR3 nucleotides are TGTGCCAGCAGTCTCAAGGTGGATAATCAGCCCCAGCATTTT.

The V call is TRBV9, the J call TRBJ1-1; D not resolved. Trimming left V 0 bases short and J 1 base short, with 10 bases between. The CDR3 is made up of 15 amino acids. Germline V gives CDR1 SGDLS, CDR2 YYNGEE. In DNA, the CDR3 is TGTGCCAGCAGCGTAGTCATTGTGGGGAACACTGAAGCTTTCTTT. Amino acids: CASSVVIVGNTEAFF.

For the CDR3, the DNA is TGTGCCAGCTCACCAGATACAGAGCAGTTCTTC. This encodes CASSPDTEQFF. This sequence joins TRBV18 and TRBJ2-1; no reliable D call. Trimming took off 2 bases at V and 10 bases at J, with 6 bases between the two ends. The length of the CDR3 is 11 residues. The germline V gene encodes CDR1 KGHSH and CDR2 LQKENI.

V and J are TRBV7-2 and TRBJ2-1, with 10 bases that match TRBD2. The length of the CDR3 is 15 residues. The junction had 6 bases not matched to a gene; V was cut back by 6 bases and J by 4 bases. The germline V gene has CDR1 SGHTA and CDR2 FQGNSA. Here the CDR3 reads CASSYSSGRYNEQFF. As DNA, the CDR3 is TGTGCCAGCAGTTACTCTAGCGGGAGATACAATGAGCAGTTCTTC.

This clone came up once. The chain recombines TRBV7-9 with TRBJ2-7, with D possibly TRBD1 on 5 matching bases. This CDR3 comprises 15 residues. The V and J ends lost 2 bases and 7 bases respectively, with 18 bases between them. Germline V gives CDR1 SEHNR, CDR2 FQNEAQ (reference sequence). The CDR3 nucleotides are TGTGCCAGCAGCTTAAATGGCCCCAAAAAGGGGGAGCAGTACTTC. Its translation is CASSLNGPKKGEQYF.

V and J are TRBV19 and TRBJ1-5; TRBD1 agrees at 11 bases. The germline V gene has CDR1 LNHDA and CDR2 SQIVND (reference sequence). This CDR3 contains 18 residues. V lost 5 bases to trimming and J lost 0 bases; unmatched junction nucleotides: 9. CDR3 in amino acids: CASSGGTGGWRSNQPQHF. DNA for the CDR3: TGTGCCAGTAGTGGTGGGACAGGGGGTTGGCGTAGCAATCAGCCCCAGCATTTT.

The CDR3 DNA reads as TGTGCCAGCAGTGAATATACAAACAGACCGGGGATGTACTTC. It encodes CASSEYTNRPGMYF. The chain uses TRBV25-1 and TRBJ2-7, with D possibly matching TRBD2 (5 bases). Trimming removed 0 bases from V and 12 bases from J, with 18 bases in between. The CDR3 loop spans 14 amino acids. CDR1 and CDR2 (germline): MGHDK, SYGVNS.

The DNA of the CDR3 is TGTGCCAGCCACCAACAGGAAAGCTCCTATAATTCACCCCTCCACTTT. The encoded protein is CASHQQESSYNSPLHF. The chain uses TRBV11-2 and TRBJ1-6; the D gene is possibly TRBD1 (5 bases). The CDR3 spans 16 residues. Per the germline V gene, CDR1 is SGHAT and CDR2 is FQNNGV. V lost 8 bases to trimming and J lost 0 bases, with 14 bases between them.